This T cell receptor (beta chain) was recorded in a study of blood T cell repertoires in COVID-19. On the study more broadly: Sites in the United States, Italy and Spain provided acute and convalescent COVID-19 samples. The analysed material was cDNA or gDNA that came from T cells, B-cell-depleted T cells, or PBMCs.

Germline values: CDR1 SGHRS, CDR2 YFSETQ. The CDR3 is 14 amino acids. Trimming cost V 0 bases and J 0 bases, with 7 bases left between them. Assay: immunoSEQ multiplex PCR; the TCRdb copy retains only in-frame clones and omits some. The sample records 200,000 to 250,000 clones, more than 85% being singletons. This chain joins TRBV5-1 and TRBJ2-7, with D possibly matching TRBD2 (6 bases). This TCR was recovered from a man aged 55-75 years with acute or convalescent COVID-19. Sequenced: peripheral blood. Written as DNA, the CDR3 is TGCGCCAGCAGCTTGGTGGAGGGCTCCTACGAGCAGTACTTC. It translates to CASSLVEGSYEQYF.